This T cell receptor (beta chain) emerged from a study of blood T cell repertoires in COVID-19. The assay was immunoSEQ multiplex PCR, and TCRdb's table has in-frame clones only and misses some. Found here are under 450,000 clones, roughly 87% of them singletons; the top ten hold around 3%. This CDR3 is 16 amino acids long. Germline assignment: CDR1 LNHNV and CDR2 YYDKDF (reference sequence). V gave up 4 bases and J gave up 5 bases; unmatched junction bases: 10. This rearrangement joins TRBV15 to TRBJ2-2; TRBD2 aligns across 7 bases. The source material was PBMCs or T cells enriched from blood (not recorded which). The sequence was obtained from a woman under 40 who had recovered from COVID-19. The CDR3 DNA reads as TGTGCCACCAGCAAACCCGAGGGACTATCAACCGGGGAGCTGTTTTTT. This encodes CATSKPEGLSTGELFF.